This is a list of T cell receptor beta chains from one sample in a study of tumor-infiltrating lymphocytes in oesophageal squamous cell carcinoma. TCRdb independently ran MiXCR on the PCR reads; one entry per CDR3 protein. The sample comprises 8,000 to 11,000 distinct CDR3 sequences, 63% of which are singletons, and 26% rests with the top ten. Specimen: esophageal tumor tissue. These TCRs come from a female donor with esophageal squamous cell carcinoma. Each CDR3 is given without its conserved first and last residue. Fields, in order: J gene, V gene, CDR3 protein.

>.|TRBV7-2
ASSRDRVNEQF
>.|TRBV12-5
ASGTSGRGRNEQF
>.|TRBV7-9
ASSPGLNRNSPLH
>.|TRBV7-2
ASSLSSGRGSYEQY
>.|TRBV5-3
ASSVQGAGETQY
>TRBJ2-1|TRBV7-2
ASSLGTLKSSYNEQF
>TRBJ1-2|TRBV14
ASSQTGGFYGYT
>TRBJ2-5|TRBV7-2
ASSRYGRSYNEQY
>.|TRBV10-3
ATQSGLATYNEQF
>TRBJ1-2|TRBV7-3
ASSSTGTGYNGYT
>.|TRBV6-1
ASNHGTGYEQY
>TRBJ2-5|TRBV7-2
ASSLGAGNKETQY
>TRBJ2-5|TRBV7-6
ASSFGAIQETQY
>TRBJ1-3|TRBV6-6
ASSYSRISGNTIY
>TRBJ2-5|TRBV7-6
ASSPQVGRETQY
>TRBJ1-1|TRBV28
ASSLQQGAMNTEAF
>TRBJ1-1|TRBV7-2
ATGERGSYEQY
>TRBJ2-3|TRBV7-3
ASSLRPGSTDTQY
>TRBJ2-1|TRBV7-2
ASSDRTSGTRNEQF
>TRBJ1-2|TRBV27
ASSRGGTGNYGYT
>.|TRBV5-3
ASSLSGTTETQY
>.|TRBV7-3
ASSLNGPSRQF
>TRBJ1-2|TRBV7-6
ASSLLGTNYGYT
>TRBJ2-1|TRBV12-3/TRBV12-4
ASTGSQLAGTNNEQF
>TRBJ2-1|TRBV7-2
ASSSNTGGGKF
>TRBJ2-6|TRBV7-9
ASSIRAWGSGANVLT
>TRBJ2-5|TRBV6-8
ASSYWDQRETQY
>TRBJ2-5|TRBV24-1
ATSDFTGEYQETQY
>.|TRBV7-2
ASSATSAGANVLT
>TRBJ2-6|TRBV6-1
ASSWIGQYSGANVLT
>TRBJ2-3|TRBV7-3
ASSSISGYTDTQY
>.|TRBV5-6
ASSFLLPQGTEAF
>TRBJ2-5|TRBV7-2
ASSQRQAQY
>.|TRBV7-2
ASSFHLAGGGETQY
>TRBJ2-1|TRBV7-6
ASSLAHGGGDRSSYNEQF
>.|TRBV12-5
ASGLDRVKETQY
>.|TRBV11-3
ASSLVKRCQETQY
>TRBJ1-2|TRBV7-2
ASSLYRDYGYT
>TRBJ1-1|TRBV25-1
ASGGSGGALTEAF
>TRBJ2-1|TRBV11-2
ASSLGGLAGGPYNEQF
>TRBJ2-1|TRBV12-3/TRBV12-4
ASTWTGADNEQF
>TRBJ2-2|TRBV7-9
ASSLAGYTGELF
>.|TRBV6-2/TRBV6-3
ASSYLLQGHVEQF
>TRBJ2-6|TRBV7-6
ASSSPPTRSRDPVLR
>TRBJ2-5|TRBV7-6
ASSAGQTQY
>TRBJ2-1|TRBV7-7
ASSLGSGFGNEQF
>TRBJ2-7|TRBV7-4
ASSFGLAGRGEQY
>TRBJ2-5|TRBV6-6
ASSYSSSGGNEQY
>.|TRBV6-6
ASRAATTATLNNEQF
>TRBJ2-1|TRBV7-2
ASSLDGYNEQF
>TRBJ2-1|TRBV12-3/TRBV12-4
ASSFILGFREQF
>.|TRBV10-3
AIMLSRYNEQY
>.|TRBV7-2
ASSLVWTNYGYT
>TRBJ2-3|TRBV4-1
ASRAGQGLYTQY
>.|TRBV11-1
ASSQGLAGGQETQF
>.|TRBV7-8
ASSFTETQY